This passage covers 29 T cell receptor beta chains from one sample sequenced in a study of T cell responses to AZD1222 COVID-19 vaccine. The assay was immunoSEQ multiplex PCR, and TCRdb's table has in-frame clones only and misses some. In the table there are 150,000 to 200,000 clones, approximately 90% of which are singletons. Specimen: peripheral blood, collected on day 0 of AZD1222 vaccination. These receptors came from an adult in good health.

The J gene is TRBJ2-7, the V gene TRBV7-2, with D tentatively TRBD1 (6 bases). V lost 5 bases and J lost 1, with 12 bases in between. The CDR3 loop spans 14 amino acids. Germline assignment: CDR1 SGHTA and CDR2 FQGNSA. Written as DNA, the CDR3 is TGTGCCAGCAGCGGGTACAGGGAGTCCTACGAGCAGTACTTC. Its protein is CASSGYRESYEQYF. Together with reference TRBV7-2 and TRBJ2-7, the CDR3 gives the full variable domain: GAGVSQSPSNKVTEKGKDVELRCDPISGHTALYWYRQSLGQGLEFLIYFQGNSAPDKSGLPSDRFSAERTGGSVSTLTIQRTQQEDSAVYLCASSGYRESYEQYFGPGTRLTVT.

This clone showed up just once. This chain uses TRBV18 with TRBJ1-1; unclear D gene. In germline, CDR1 is KGHSH, CDR2 LQKENI. The CDR3 extends over 14 amino acids. V dropped 5 bases and J dropped 4 bases, with 14 bases sitting between them. The CDR3 sequence: CASSGTLFGTEAFF. CDR3 nucleotides: TGTGCCAGCTCAGGCACATTGTTCGGCACTGAAGCTTTCTTT.

The CDR3 DNA is TGTGCCAGCAGTCAGGGGAGCGCCTACGAGCAGTACTTC. As protein: CASSQGSAYEQYF. The V call is TRBV12-3 or TRBV12-4, the J call TRBJ2-7; perhaps TRBD1 as D (6 bases). The CDR3 extends over 13 amino acids. V was cut by 5 bases and J by 2 bases, with 10 bases left in between.

The V gene is TRBV28, the J gene TRBJ1-2; D is uncertain. This CDR3 has 11 amino acids. Trimming removed 4 bases from V and 4 bases from J, with 4 bases in between. Germline V lookup: CDR1 MDHEN, CDR2 SYDVKM. CDR3 region: CASSWIYGYTF. CDR3 in DNA: TGTGCCAGCAGTTGGATCTATGGCTACACCTTC.

The chain recombines TRBV7-2 with TRBJ2-5; tentatively, D is TRBD2 (6 bases). Trimming shortened V by 8 bases and J by 5 bases, and 21 bases separated the two germline ends. Germline V CDR1 and CDR2: SGHTA, FQGNSA. The CDR3 runs 15 residues. CDR3 in amino acids: CASESSGRRGETQYF. The CDR3 DNA reads TGTGCCAGCGAATCGTCGGGGAGGAGGGGTGAGACCCAGTACTTC.

The chain combines TRBV5-4 with TRBJ2-3; 16 positions agree with TRBD2. The junction had 3 bases not matched to a gene; V was cut back by 3 bases and J by 2 bases. The CDR3 totals 17 residues. Germline V gene lookup returns CDR1 SGHNT and CDR2 YYREEE (reference sequence). CDR3 nucleotide sequence: TGTGCCAGCAGCTCGGGACTAGCGGGGGGGAACACAGATACGCAGTATTTT. Amino acids: CASSSGLAGGNTDTQYF.

The V call is TRBV5-1, the J call TRBJ1-2; TRBD1 agrees at 8 bases. The trim removed 4 bases at V and 6 bases at J, leaving 5 bases unmatched. CDR1 and CDR2 from the germline V gene are SGHRS and YFSETQ. CDR3 length equals 13 residues. In DNA, the CDR3 is TGCGCCAGCAGCAAAGGACAGGGTGATGGCTACACCTTC. Residues: CASSKGQGDGYTF.

The genes are TRBV28 and TRBJ1-1; a possible D gene is TRBD1 (5 bases). CDR1 and CDR2 (germline): MDHEN, SYDVKM. The CDR3 covers 16 residues. V lost 1 base and J 1 base, leaving 13 bases between the germline ends. The CDR3 region has the DNA TGTGCCAGCAGTTTATTCGGGGGAGGGAAGAACACTGAAGCTTTCTTT. It yields the protein CASSLFGGGKNTEAFF.

This clone came up once. V usage is TRBV27 and J usage is TRBJ1-1; a weak D match, TRBD1 (6 bases). V was shortened by 5 bases and J by 3 bases, with 19 bases between the two germline ends. Germline CDR1 MNHEY, CDR2 SMNVEV (reference sequence). The CDR3 covers 16 residues. In DNA form, the CDR3 reads TGTGCCAGCAGTCCTCGGGGCAGGGGAAGGGACACTGAAGCTTTCTTT. Protein: CASSPRGRGRDTEAFF.

V usage is TRBV2 and J usage is TRBJ2-7; 10 positions agree with TRBD2. The CDR3 length is 12 residues. The junction had 6 bases not matched to a gene; V was cut back by 10 bases and J by 6 bases. CDR1 is SNHLY and CDR2 is FYNNEI in the germline V gene. DNA of the CDR3: TGTGCCAACCGACTAGCGGGCGGCGAGCAGTACTTC. Protein product: CANRLAGGEQYF.

The V and J genes are TRBV6-5 and TRBJ1-1, with 9 bases matching TRBD1. J was trimmed by 7 bases and V by 2 bases; bases with no gene match: 8. Germline lookup yields CDR1 MNHEY and CDR2 SVGAGI. The CDR3 length is 15 residues. CDR3 amino acids: CASSYTHGTGFEAFF. CDR3 nucleotides: TGTGCCAGCAGTTACACGCACGGGACAGGGTTTGAAGCTTTCTTT.

The genes are TRBV13 and TRBJ2-1; perhaps TRBD2 as D (6 bases). Looked up from germline, CDR1 is PRHDT and CDR2 is FYEKMQ (reference sequence). Trimming took 3 bases from V and 4 from J, leaving 10 bases between them. This CDR3 is 14 amino acids long. Here the CDR3 reads CASSFEGLYNEQFF. The CDR3 DNA is TGTGCCAGCAGCTTTGAGGGACTGTACAATGAGCAGTTCTTC.

V is TRBV4-1 and J is TRBJ1-4; D gene uncertain. The ends were cut back, 5 bases at V and 0 bases at J, with 13 bases in the middle. This CDR3 comprises 16 residues. Germline V CDR1 and CDR2: MGHRA, YSYEKL. CDR3 nucleotides: TGCGCCAGCAGCAAGGGCCGGGTTGCAACTAATGAAAAACTGTTTTTT. Translating it yields CASSKGRVATNEKLFF.

J is TRBJ1-5 and V is TRBV28; 7 positions agree with TRBD1. Germline assignment: CDR1 MDHEN and CDR2 SYDVKM. CDR3 length equals 14 residues. The trim removed 6 bases at V and 3 bases at J, leaving 5 bases unmatched. The CDR3 DNA reads TGTGCCAGCAGCTGGGACAGAGTCAATCAGCCCCAGCATTTT. Translating it yields CASSWDRVNQPQHF.

This rearrangement joins TRBV6-5 to TRBJ2-7; the D gene is possibly TRBD2 (5 bases). The germline V gene has CDR1 MNHEY and CDR2 SVGAGI. This CDR3 region has 11 residues. V lost 11 bases, J lost 4 bases, and 12 bases lay in between. This CDR3 reads CAVLGTYEQYF. Here the CDR3 DNA reads TGTGCCGTACTAGGAACATACGAGCAGTACTTC.

This sequence joins TRBV6-4 and TRBJ1-2; no definite D call. The CDR3 has 12 amino acids. V was clipped by 1 base and J by 10 bases, with 10 bases between them. From germline, CDR1 is MRHNA and CDR2 SNTAGT. Written as DNA, the CDR3 is TGTGCCAGCAGTGACTTGGGGAGGGACTACACCTTC. Translating gives CASSDLGRDYTF.

The CDR3 nucleotides read TGTGCCAGCAGCAACCCGGGACAGACATACGAGCAGTACTTC. Amino acid sequence: CASSNPGQTYEQYF. The chain employs TRBV9 and TRBJ2-7, with TRBD1 identical over 7 bases. The CDR3 has 14 amino acids. Looked up from germline, CDR1 is SGDLS and CDR2 is YYNGEE. Germline trimming cut 4 bases from V and 4 bases from J; bases unmatched to any gene: 8.

This sequence joins TRBV12-5 and TRBJ1-5; the D is unclear. This CDR3 region has 12 residues. V was shortened by 0 bases and J by 9 bases, with 6 bases between the two germline ends. Germline CDR1 LGHNT, CDR2 FRNRAP. The CDR3 DNA is TGTGCTAGTGGTTTGGTTGGTGGGCCCCAGCATTTT. This sequence encodes CASGLVGGPQHF.

The rearrangement uses TRBV5-8 and TRBJ1-2; the D is unclear. The V end lost 5 bases, the J end lost 8 bases, and 13 bases lay between the germline ends. Germline assignment: CDR1 SGHTS and CDR2 YDEGEE. The CDR3 is 12 amino acids. CDR3: CASSNVGKGYTF. In DNA form, the CDR3 reads TGTGCCAGCAGTAATGTGGGGAAAGGCTACACCTTC.

The chain combines TRBV18 with TRBJ1-1, with D possibly TRBD1 on 6 matching bases. This CDR3 comprises 14 residues. V was shortened by 4 bases and J by 7 bases, with 16 bases between the two germline ends. Germline CDR1 reads KGHSH; CDR2 reads LQKENI. In nucleotides, the CDR3 is TGTGCCAGCTCACTCGGACAGCTCGTCGGTGAAGCTTTCTTT. Translated, it gives CASSLGQLVGEAFF.

The chain carries TRBV29-1 and TRBJ2-1; 8 bases line up with TRBD2. The CDR3 totals 15 residues. The germline gives CDR1 SQVTM, CDR2 ANQGSEA. Trimming at V came to 4 bases and at J to 2 bases, leaving 7 bases not matched to a gene. CDR3 sequence: CSVVPGRAAYNEQFF. The CDR3 DNA reads as TGCAGCGTTGTCCCCGGGAGGGCCGCCTACAATGAGCAGTTCTTC.

V is TRBV5-1 and J is TRBJ2-1; 9 bases map to TRBD2. The V gene end was trimmed by 2 bases and the J gene end by 5 bases; junction bases not matched to a gene: 11. This CDR3 is 17 amino acids long. Per germline, CDR1 SGHRS and CDR2 YFSETQ. In DNA, the CDR3 is TGCGCCAGCAGCTTACCATTTAGCGGGAGAGGGGACAATGAGCAGTTCTTC. Amino acid sequence: CASSLPFSGRGDNEQFF.

The V call is TRBV19, the J call TRBJ2-6, with 9 bases aligning to TRBD1. V shed 2 bases, J shed 2 bases, and the junction held 4 bases outside the gene matches. CDR1 and CDR2 from the germline V gene are LNHDA and SQIVND (reference sequence). The CDR3 spans 17 residues. CDR3 nucleotides: TGTGCCAGTAGTATACACAGGGGGCGGGCTGGGGCCAACGTCCTGACTTTC. Residues: CASSIHRGRAGANVLTF.

The chain carries TRBV7-2 and TRBJ2-3; D is possibly TRBD1 (6 bases). Germline-derived CDR1 and CDR2 are SGHTA and FQGNSA. The CDR3 contains 14 residues. The V and J ends lost 6 bases and 1 base respectively, with 11 bases between them. The CDR3 DNA sequence: TGTGCCAGCAGTCGGCCAGGGGGCACAGATACGCAGTATTTT. This gives the protein CASSRPGGTDTQYF.

The rearrangement links TRBV30 to TRBJ1-5; 9 nucleotides line up with TRBD1. CDR1 is GTSNPN, CDR2 SVGIG, per germline (reference sequence). Trimming removed 1 base from V and 9 bases from J; junction bases left unmatched: 7. This CDR3 spans 14 amino acids. The CDR3 coding sequence is TGTGCCTGGAGTGACTGGACAGGGGCCTTGCCCCAGCATTTT. Protein product: CAWSDWTGALPQHF. Full variable domain (missing parts from reference TRBV30 and TRBJ1-5): SQTIHQWPATLVQPVGSPLSLECTVEGTSNPNLYWYRQAAGRGLQLLFYSVGIGQISSEVPQNLSASRPQDRQFILSSKKLLLSDSGFYLCAWSDWTGALPQHFGDGTRLSIL.

The chain couples TRBV11-2 to TRBJ2-6, with D perhaps TRBD1 (6 bases). Looked up from germline, CDR1 is SGHAT and CDR2 is FQNNGV. Trimming stripped 5 bases from V and 2 bases from J, with 10 bases between. CDR3 length equals 15 residues. The CDR3 protein is CASSTQGTGANVLTF. CDR3 bases: TGTGCCAGCAGCACTCAGGGGACTGGGGCCAACGTCCTGACTTTC.

The V call is TRBV7-2, the J call TRBJ1-6; 10 bases agree with TRBD1. Trimming took 4 bases from V and 7 from J; bases not matched to a gene: 4. The CDR3 sequence is 15 residues long. The V gene's germline CDR1 is SGHTA and CDR2 FQGNSA. In DNA, the CDR3 is TGTGCCAGCAGCTCTGACAGGGGGCTCAATTCACCCCTCCACTTT. As protein: CASSSDRGLNSPLHF.

The gene calls are TRBV2 and TRBJ2-7, with D unclear. V was trimmed by 2 bases and J by 7 bases, leaving 12 bases between them. Germline CDR1 and CDR2: SNHLY and FYNNEI. The CDR3 consists of 13 residues. The CDR3 loop reads CASSESRPREQYF. CDR3 coding DNA: TGTGCCAGCAGTGAATCCCGGCCCAGGGAGCAGTACTTC.

CDR3 in amino acids: CASSRDNAPEAFF. The CDR3 DNA sequence: TGTGCCAGCTCACGGGACAACGCGCCTGAAGCTTTCTTT. V is TRBV18 and J is TRBJ1-1; a weak D match, TRBD1 (6 bases). The length of the CDR3 is 13 residues. The V gene's germline CDR1 is KGHSH and CDR2 LQKENI. V was shortened by 4 bases and J by 6 bases, with 12 bases between the two germline ends.